This T cell receptor (beta chain) was documented in a study of CD8+ T cells in alopecia areata. Findings and caveats of the study: Clonality was higher in lesional than normal scalp, especially in alopecia totalis/universalis.

cDNA serving as the sequencing template came from extracted, reverse transcribed RNA. TCRdb's table, derived via immunoSEQ multiplex PCR, lists solely in-frame clones and lacks some. The table records about 110,000 clones, approximately 59% of them present only once. In the case of this clone: What it binds is unknown.

PBMC-derived CD4+ and CD8+ T cells were sorted. Sequencing was done on a sample of CD8+ T cells sorted from blood. The TCR originated in a human donor in good health.

Here the CDR3 DNA reads TGTGCCAGCAGCCAGTTAGATACGCAGTATTTT. The encoded protein is CASSQLDTQYF. The chain joins TRBV13 to TRBJ2-3; no definite D call. CDR3 size: 11 residues. CDR1 is PRHDT and CDR2 is FYEKMQ in the germline V gene (reference sequence). Trimming removed 5 bases from V and 5 bases from J, with 5 bases in between.